This TCR beta chain was recorded in a study of type 1 regulatory T cells. Study-level information: An in vitro protocol generated T-allo10, a Tr1-enriched, alloantigen-specific CD4 T cell product.

TCRdb passed the reads through MiXCR, listing each CDR3 protein once. The table shows 80,000 to 100,000 distinct CDR3 sequences, with 30% to 35% occurring only once. Sequenced sample: CD4+ T cells, either the whole sample or a sorted fraction (not recorded which). The receptor was isolated from a human donor in good health.

The CDR3 nucleotides are TGTGCCACCAGTGCCGCGGGGGAGGGTCGGTTCAATGAGCAGTTCTTC. It codes for CATSAAGEGRFNEQFF. The chain recombines TRBV24-1 with TRBJ2-1; 7 bases map to TRBD2. From germline, CDR1 is KGHDR and CDR2 SFDVKD. Germline trimming cut 5 bases from V and 6 bases from J; bases unmatched to any gene: 12. The CDR3 is 16 residues long.